One and the same sample provided the 9 T cell receptor beta chains below, sequenced in a study of T cells after posttransplantation cyclophosphamide. The table came from immunoSEQ multiplex PCR; TCRdb's copy has only in-frame clones and leaves some out. This sample comprises about 34,000 clones, none seen once only. Sequenced sample: PBMCs. The receptor source for this set is a woman aged 45 to 65 in good health and a related stem cell transplant donor.

This clone was picked up many times. The chain has TRBV5-4 and TRBJ2-1; D perhaps matches TRBD1 (6 bases). The ends were cut back, 5 bases at V and 4 bases at J, with 16 bases in the middle. Germline-derived CDR1 and CDR2 are SGHNT and YYREEE (reference sequence). The CDR3 spans 15 residues. CDR3 sequence: CASRSTGTQYNEQFF. The CDR3 DNA sequence: TGTGCCAGCAGGTCCACCGGGACACAATACAATGAGCAGTTCTTC.

This rearrangement joins TRBV9 to TRBJ2-3, with D tentatively TRBD2 (6 bases). CDR1 is SGDLS and CDR2 is YYNGEE in the germline V gene. The germline V and J ends were trimmed by 8 bases and 0 bases, with 10 bases remaining between them. The CDR3 sequence is 13 residues long. The CDR3 protein is CASGGGSTDTQYF. In DNA, the CDR3 is TGTGCCAGTGGTGGGGGGAGCACAGATACGCAGTATTTT.

The CDR3 loop reads CASSYSRGGETQYF. CDR3 in DNA: TGCGCCAGCAGCTACTCCAGGGGCGGGGAGACCCAGTACTTC. This rearrangement joins TRBV5-1 to TRBJ2-5; a possible D gene is TRBD1 (6 bases). Germline V gene sequence: CDR1 SGHRS, CDR2 YFSETQ. Between the trimmed V and J ends, which lost 3 bases and 5 bases, there was a span of 14 bases. The CDR3 loop spans 14 amino acids.

A few counts support this clone. The rearrangement uses TRBV2 and TRBJ2-3, with D maybe TRBD1 (5 bases). In germline, CDR1 is SNHLY, CDR2 FYNNEI. V dropped 6 bases and J dropped 3 bases, with 13 bases sitting between them. The CDR3 sequence is 14 residues long. In nucleotides, the CDR3 is TGTGCCAGCAGCCGAGCAGGGCGAACAGATACGCAGTATTTT. This encodes CASSRAGRTDTQYF. Looking up the rest from reference TRBV2 and TRBJ2-3 gives the full variable domain: EPEVTQTPSHQVTQMGQEVILRCVPISNHLYFYWYRQILGQKVEFLVSFYNNEISEKSEIFDDQFSVERPDGSNFTLKIRSTKLEDSAMYFCASSRAGRTDTQYFGPGTRLTVL.

This clone was found many times. The genes are TRBV5-6 and TRBJ1-1, with TRBD1 matching 7 bases. The CDR3 loop spans 14 amino acids. The V gene's germline CDR1 is SGHDT and CDR2 YYEEEE. Unmatched junction bases numbered 9, after V lost 5 bases and J lost 5 bases. Here the CDR3 DNA reads TGTGCCAGCAGGCCGACAGGGTTTGGAACTGAAGCTTTCTTT. Residues: CASRPTGFGTEAFF. Based on the CDR3 plus reference TRBV5-6 and TRBJ1-1, the full variable domain is DAGVTQSPTHLIKTRGQQVTLRCSPKSGHDTVSWYQQALGQGPQFIFQYYEEEERQRGNFPDRFSGHQFPNYSSELNVNALLLGDSALYLCASRPTGFGTEAFFGQGTRLTVV.

This clone was seen repeatedly, ten times or more. CDR3 nucleotide sequence: TGTGCCAGCAGCTTTACGGGTCAATCCTACGAGCAGTACTTC. This translates into CASSFTGQSYEQYF. The rearrangement joins TRBV7-8 to TRBJ2-7; D unclear. V lost 3 bases and J 1 base, leaving 10 bases between the germline ends. The CDR3 totals 14 residues. CDR1 SGHVS and CDR2 FQNEAQ come from the germline V gene. Combining the CDR3 with reference TRBV7-8 and TRBJ2-7 gives the whole variable domain GAGVSQSPRYKVAKRGQDVALRCDPISGHVSLFWYQQALGQGPEFLTYFQNEAQLDKSGLPSDRFFAERPEGSVSTLKIQRTQQEDSAVYLCASSFTGQSYEQYFGPGTRLTVT.

This clone was detected only a few times. V gene TRBV5-6 combines with J gene TRBJ2-1; D is perhaps TRBD2 (6 bases). Germline assignment: CDR1 SGHDT and CDR2 YYEEEE. V dropped 4 bases and J dropped 9 bases, with 17 bases sitting between them. CDR3 length equals 14 residues. CDR3 residues: CASSPHPPRGEQFF. CDR3 nucleotides: TGTGCCAGCAGCCCCCATCCTCCGCGGGGTGAGCAGTTCTTC.

V gene TRBV6-6 combines with J gene TRBJ1-1; possible D gene TRBD1, 6 bases. V shed 5 bases and J shed 1 base, with 14 bases lying between them. The CDR3 loop spans 15 amino acids. CDR1 and CDR2 (germline): MNHNY, SVGAGI (reference sequence). Here the CDR3 reads CASSPRQASNTEAFF. For the CDR3, the DNA is TGTGCCAGCAGTCCTAGACAGGCTTCGAACACTGAAGCTTTCTTT.

This clone was recorded many times. CDR3 protein: CASSWTDLNTEAFF. The DNA of the CDR3 is TGTGCCAGCAGTTGGACAGATCTGAACACTGAAGCTTTCTTT. The genes are TRBV6-5 and TRBJ1-1; TRBD1 is a possible D gene (6 bases). The V gene lost 4 bases and the J gene lost 0 bases, with 9 bases spanning the gap. The CDR3 extends over 14 amino acids. Germline V lookup: CDR1 MNHEY, CDR2 SVGAGI.